A single sample is the source of the 14 T cell receptor beta chains below, sequenced in a study of cytomegalovirus exposure and HLA in healthy donors. Repertoires were generated with immunoSEQ multiplex PCR, while TCRdb's copy carries only in-frame clones and drops some. The sample lists about 38,000 clones; approximately 92% were seen once. The sample consisted of PBMCs. These receptors were collected from a man aged 18 to 29 in good health and CMV-seronegative.

This chain links TRBV18 with TRBJ1-5; D not certain. CDR3 length equals 14 residues. Germline V gene lookup returns CDR1 KGHSH and CDR2 LQKENI. With 5 bases removed from V and 3 bases from J, the gap between germline ends came to 11 bases. The chain's CDR3 is CASSSARYNQPQHF. DNA of the CDR3: TGTGCCAGCTCATCCGCGCGCTACAATCAGCCCCAGCATTTT.

The rearrangement uses TRBV28 and TRBJ2-5; no clear D. The CDR3 runs 13 residues. V dropped 5 bases and J dropped 10 bases, with 17 bases sitting between them. Per germline, CDR1 MDHEN and CDR2 SYDVKM. Here the CDR3 reads CASSQAGSLSQYF. The CDR3 region has the DNA TGTGCCAGCAGTCAAGCCGGGTCCCTGAGCCAGTACTTC.

V and J are TRBV15 and TRBJ2-5; 9 bases line up with TRBD2. Germline CDR1 is LNHNV and CDR2 is YYDKDF (reference sequence). The CDR3 sequence is 19 residues long. V was clipped by 1 base and J by 3 bases; unmatched bases: 15. The CDR3 bases are TGTGCCACCAGCAGAGGGGCCAGCGGGAGGTCTGGTTGGAAAGAGACCCAGTACTTC. It yields the protein CATSRGASGRSGWKETQYF.

This chain uses TRBV25-1 with TRBJ2-1; 8 nucleotides line up with TRBD2. V dropped 4 bases and J dropped 6; count of bases not matched to a gene: 17. CDR1 MGHDK and CDR2 SYGVNS come from the germline V gene. This CDR3 has 18 residues. The CDR3 loop reads CASSVRSGGPGAPNEQFF. The CDR3 nucleotides are TGTGCCAGCAGTGTCAGAAGCGGGGGACCCGGTGCTCCCAATGAGCAGTTCTTC.

This clone is a singleton in its sample. The gene calls are TRBV7-3 and TRBJ2-5; D is possibly TRBD1 (6 bases). From germline, CDR1 is SGHTA and CDR2 FQGTGA. With 2 bases removed from V and 2 bases from J, the gap between germline ends came to 6 bases. The CDR3 extends over 13 amino acids. CDR3: CASSLGTQETQYF. For the CDR3, the DNA is TGTGCCAGCAGCTTAGGGACACAAGAGACCCAGTACTTC.

J is TRBJ1-1 and V is TRBV7-8, with D possibly being TRBD1 (6 bases). The ends were cut back, 4 bases at V and 3 bases at J, with 9 bases in the middle. The CDR3 length is 13 residues. Germline V lookup: CDR1 SGHVS, CDR2 FQNEAQ. CDR3 in DNA: TGTGCCAGCAGCTACAAGGGGGACACTGAAGCTTTCTTT. It specifies CASSYKGDTEAFF.

A single count supports this clone. The genes are TRBV9 and TRBJ1-5; D ambiguous. The CDR3 runs 15 residues. Trimming removed 0 bases from V and 1 base from J, with 8 bases in between. Germline V gives CDR1 SGDLS, CDR2 YYNGEE. CDR3 nucleotide sequence: TGTGCCAGCAGCGTAGGGGAGGGAAGCAATCAGCCCCAGCATTTT. Translation gives CASSVGEGSNQPQHF.

The chain carries TRBV9 and TRBJ1-3; perhaps TRBD1 as D (6 bases). The germline V gene has CDR1 SGDLS and CDR2 YYNGEE. This CDR3 comprises 15 residues. Trimming took 3 bases from V and 0 from J, leaving 10 bases between them. The CDR3 protein is CASSGTGTSGNTIYF. Here the CDR3 DNA reads TGTGCCAGCAGCGGAACAGGGACCTCTGGAAACACCATATATTTT.

This chain links TRBV5-5 with TRBJ2-3; 8 bases fit TRBD1. Germline CDR1 and CDR2: SGHKS and YYEKEE (reference sequence). J gave up 3 bases and V 5 bases, and 17 bases lay outside the gene matches. The length of the CDR3 is 18 residues. CDR3 loop: CASRRLNADRVVTDTQYF. The DNA of the CDR3 is TGTGCCAGCAGGCGGCTAAACGCGGACAGGGTGGTGACAGATACGCAGTATTTT.

The CDR3 spells CATSRSPGQNEKLFF. CDR3 DNA sequence: TGTGCCACCAGCAGATCACCGGGACAGAATGAAAAACTGTTTTTT. The chain uses TRBV15 and TRBJ1-4; 7 nucleotides agree with TRBD1. The junction had 5 bases not matched to a gene; V was cut back by 2 bases and J by 5 bases. This CDR3 has 15 amino acids. Germline V gene lookup returns CDR1 LNHNV and CDR2 YYDKDF (reference sequence).

The chain has TRBV2 and TRBJ2-1; TRBD2 matches at 13 bases. V lost 5 bases and J lost 2; bases outside the gene matches: 0. The CDR3 has 15 amino acids. Germline V gene data show CDR1 as SNHLY and CDR2 as FYNNEI. The CDR3 sequence: CASSTSGGAYNEQFF. The DNA for the CDR3 is TGTGCCAGCAGTACTAGCGGGGGGGCCTACAATGAGCAGTTCTTC.

The chain employs TRBV11-2 and TRBJ1-5; 9 bases fit TRBD1. The CDR3 contains 15 residues. CDR1 is SGHAT, CDR2 FQNNGV, per germline. Trimming cost V 1 base and J 6 bases; bases outside gene matches: 4. CDR3 bases: TGTGCCAGCAGCTTAGGGGACAGGGCTCTTCAGCCCCAGCATTTT. Protein product: CASSLGDRALQPQHF.

The chain has TRBV13 and TRBJ2-1; D is unclear. CDR1 and CDR2 from the germline V gene are PRHDT and FYEKMQ (reference sequence). V dropped 5 bases and J dropped 4 bases, with 15 bases sitting between them. The CDR3 sequence is 15 residues long. The CDR3, as DNA: TGTGCCAGCAGCCACCGGGTCGAGACTTACAATGAGCAGTTCTTC. Its translation: CASSHRVETYNEQFF.

This clone appeared a single time. The J gene is TRBJ2-1, the V gene TRBV5-1, with TRBD2 matching 11 bases. The CDR3 totals 16 residues. CDR1 SGHRS and CDR2 YFSETQ come from the germline V gene. Germline trimming cut 3 bases from V and 7 bases from J; bases unmatched to any gene: 9. The CDR3: CASSSQLAGVLNEQFF. CDR3 nucleotides: TGCGCCAGCAGCTCCCAACTAGCGGGGGTCCTTAATGAGCAGTTCTTC. The variable domain in full, completed from reference TRBV5-1 and TRBJ2-1, reads KAGVTQTPRYLIKTRGQQVTLSCSPISGHRSVSWYQQTPGQGLQFLFEYFSETQRNKGNFPGRFSGRQFSNSRSEMNVSTLELGDSALYLCASSSQLAGVLNEQFFGPGTRLTVL.